This T cell receptor (beta chain) was identified during a study of blood T cells in healthy people across ages. The study, taken as a whole, reports: Strong correlation existed between TCR beta diversity and naive T cell percentage.

The CDR3 totals 14 residues. The ends were cut back, 3 bases at V and 7 bases at J, with 13 bases in the middle. The germline V gene encodes CDR1 MNHNY and CDR2 SVGAGI (reference sequence). This clonotype was seen more than once but under ten times. What it binds is not known. Donor samples were obtained from healthy Caucasian individuals from Russia, aged about 6 to 90. Using a J-beta primer mix together with a sample-barcoded 5' primer, a second PCR was run for about 6 to 12 cycles. With 12 random nucleotides, a template-switch adaptor tagged each individual cDNA molecule. TCRdb recomputed calls from the 5' RACE reads with MiXCR, one row per CDR3 protein. The table shows 700,000 to 1,000,000 distinct CDR3 sequences, with around 45% occurring only once.

The sequence derives from a man between 60 and 70 years old in good health. Sequenced input: blood. The chain carries TRBV6-6 and TRBJ1-5; tentative D call: TRBD1 (5 bases). CDR3 sequence reads: CASSYSPGGQPQHF. The DNA of the CDR3 is TGTGCCAGCAGTTATTCGCCCGGGGGGCAGCCCCAGCATTTT.